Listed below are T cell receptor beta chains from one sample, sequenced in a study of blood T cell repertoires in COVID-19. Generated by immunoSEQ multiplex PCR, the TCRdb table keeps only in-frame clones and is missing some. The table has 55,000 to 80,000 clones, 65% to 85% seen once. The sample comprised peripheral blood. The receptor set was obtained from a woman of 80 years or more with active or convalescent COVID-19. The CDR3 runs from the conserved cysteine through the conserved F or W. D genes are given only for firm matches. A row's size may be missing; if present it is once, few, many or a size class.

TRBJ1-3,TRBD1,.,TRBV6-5,CASSLQGAGNTIYF,TGTGCCAGCAGTCTACAGGGGGCTGGAAACACCATATATTTT
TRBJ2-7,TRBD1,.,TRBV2,CASRGDSGEQYF,TGTGCCAGCAGAGGGGACAGTGGCGAGCAGTACTTC
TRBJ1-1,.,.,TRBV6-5,CASKGFLNTEAFF,TGTGCCAGCAAGGGGTTTTTGAACACTGAAGCTTTCTTT
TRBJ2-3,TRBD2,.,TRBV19,CASSRTSGGVHDTQYF,TGTGCCAGTAGTCGGACTAGCGGGGGTGTTCATGATACGCAGTATTTT
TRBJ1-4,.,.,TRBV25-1,CASSDGLTNEKLFF,TGTGCCAGCAGTGACGGACTGACTAATGAAAAACTGTTTTTT
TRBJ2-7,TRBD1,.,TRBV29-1,CSVELPGQVFDEQYF,TGCAGCGTTGAACTCCCGGGACAGGTATTTGACGAGCAGTACTTC
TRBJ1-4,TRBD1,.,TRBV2,CASSDRGTNEKLFF,TGTGCCAGCAGCGACAGGGGGACTAATGAAAAACTGTTTTTT
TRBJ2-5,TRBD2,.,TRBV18,CASSPRASGTQETQYF,TGTGCCAGCTCACCTCGGGCTAGCGGGACCCAAGAGACCCAGTACTTC
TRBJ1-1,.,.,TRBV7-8,CASSNYPNREGTEAFF,TGTGCCAGCAGCAACTACCCAAACCGGGAGGGAACTGAAGCTTTCTTT
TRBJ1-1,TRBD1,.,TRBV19,CASRAGTGVNEAFF,TGTGCCAGTAGAGCCGGGACAGGGGTAAATGAAGCTTTCTTT
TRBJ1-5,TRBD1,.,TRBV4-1,CASSQWTGGSFDSNQPQHF,TGCGCCAGCAGCCAATGGACAGGGGGATCCTTCGATAGCAATCAGCCCCAGCATTTT
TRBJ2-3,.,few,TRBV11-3,CASSLGVLTTDTQYF,TGTGCCAGCAGCTTAGGGGTACTAACCACAGATACGCAGTATTTT
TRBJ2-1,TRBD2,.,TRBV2,CASSPSGGAAYNEQFF,TGTGCCAGCAGTCCTAGCGGGGGGGCGGCCTACAATGAGCAGTTCTTC
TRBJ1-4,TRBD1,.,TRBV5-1,CASSPYQIQGASSGKLFF,TGCGCCAGCAGCCCATACCAAATACAGGGGGCAAGCTCAGGAAAACTGTTTTTT
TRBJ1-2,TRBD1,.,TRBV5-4,CASSLWTGYGYTF,TGTGCCAGCAGCCTATGGACAGGGTATGGCTACACCTTC
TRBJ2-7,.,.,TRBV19,CASSYRLRGYEQYF,TGTGCCAGTAGTTACAGGCTACGTGGCTACGAGCAGTACTTC
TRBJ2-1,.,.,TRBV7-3,CASSLTGQSSYNEQFF,TGTGCCAGCAGCTTAACGGGACAAAGCTCCTACAATGAGCAGTTCTTC
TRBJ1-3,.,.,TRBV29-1,CSAGTGRYAGNTIYF,TGCAGCGCCGGAACAGGGCGCTACGCTGGAAACACCATATATTTT
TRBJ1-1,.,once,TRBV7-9,CASSLSNGDTEAFF,TGTGCCAGCAGCTTAAGTAACGGTGACACTGAAGCTTTCTTT
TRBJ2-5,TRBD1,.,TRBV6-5,CASTHDREETQYF,TGTGCCAGCACCCACGACAGGGAGGAGACCCAGTACTTC
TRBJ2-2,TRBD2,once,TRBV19,CARLRGLAGGPNTGELFF,TGTGCCAGGCTAAGGGGGCTGGCGGGGGGGCCCAACACCGGGGAGCTGTTTTTT
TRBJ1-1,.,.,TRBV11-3,CASSSSPPNTEAFF,TGTGCCAGCAGTAGTTCCCCACCGAACACTGAAGCTTTCTTT
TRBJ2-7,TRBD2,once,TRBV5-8,CASSGRVPSYEQYF,TGTGCCAGCAGCGGGAGGGTCCCATCCTACGAGCAGTACTTC
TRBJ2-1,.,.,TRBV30,CAWSVMGQGSDEQFF,TGTGCCTGGAGTGTGATGGGTCAGGGATCGGATGAGCAGTTCTTC
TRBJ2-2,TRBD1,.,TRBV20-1,CSASGTGIVLTGELFF,TGCAGTGCAAGTGGGACAGGGATTGTACTCACCGGGGAGCTGTTTTTT
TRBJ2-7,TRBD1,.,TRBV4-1,CASSPGQGGYEQYF,TGCGCCAGCAGCCCGGGACAGGGGGGCTACGAGCAGTACTTC
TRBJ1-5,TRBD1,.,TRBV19,CASSTRTGSQPQHF,TGTGCCAGTAGTACTCGGACAGGGTCGCAGCCCCAGCATTTT
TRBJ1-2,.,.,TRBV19,CATEPGHYSNYGYTF,TGTGCCACCGAACCGGGACATTATTCTAACTATGGCTACACCTTC